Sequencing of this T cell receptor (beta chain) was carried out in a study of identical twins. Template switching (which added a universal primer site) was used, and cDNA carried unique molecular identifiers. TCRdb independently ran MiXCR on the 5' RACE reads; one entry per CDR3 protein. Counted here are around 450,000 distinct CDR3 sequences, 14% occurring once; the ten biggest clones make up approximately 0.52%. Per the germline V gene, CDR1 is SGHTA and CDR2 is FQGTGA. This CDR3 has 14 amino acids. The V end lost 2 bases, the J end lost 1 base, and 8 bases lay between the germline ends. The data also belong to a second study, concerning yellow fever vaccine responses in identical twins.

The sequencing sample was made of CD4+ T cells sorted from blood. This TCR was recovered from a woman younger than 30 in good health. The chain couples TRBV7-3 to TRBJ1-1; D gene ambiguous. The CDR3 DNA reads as TGTGCCAGCAGCTTATATGCCGCGAACACTGAAGCTTTCTTT. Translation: CASSLYAANTEAFF. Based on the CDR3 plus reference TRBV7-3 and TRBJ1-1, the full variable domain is GAGVSQTPSNKVTEKGKYVELRCDPISGHTALYWYRQSLGQGPEFLIYFQGTGAADDSGLPNDRFFAVRPEGSVSTLKIQRTERGDSAVYLCASSLYAANTEAFFGQGTRLTVV.